These T cell receptor beta chains were read from a single sample in a study of PD-1 blockade in classical Hodgkin lymphoma. Method: immunoSEQ multiplex PCR; TCRdb's copy keeps in-frame clones and lacks some. The sample consists of approximately 50,000 clones, around two thirds of them appearing once. The specimen comprised peripheral blood mononuclear cells (PBMCs), sampled before the second cycle of nivolumab. These receptor sequences come from a human donor with classical Hodgkin lymphoma. CDR3s include the opening cysteine and the closing phenylalanine or tryptophan. D genes are given only for firm matches. Clone size is not always given. Where it is, it says once, few, many or a class for expanded clones.

>once|TRBJ2-7|TRBV5-1|NA
CASSLYMGSYEQYF
TGCGCCAGCAGCTTGTATATGGGCAGCTACGAGCAGTACTTC
>few|TRBJ2-7|TRBV7-9|TRBD2
CASSRTSGSSYEQYF
TGTGCCAGCAGCCGGACTAGCGGGAGCTCCTACGAGCAGTACTTC
>NA|TRBJ1-2|TRBV6-6|NA
CASRLQGQYGYTF
TGTGCCAGCAGGTTGCAGGGGCAATATGGCTACACCTTC
>NA|TRBJ2-7|TRBV5-1|TRBD2
CASSLRLAGGPYEQYF
TGCGCCAGCAGCTTAAGACTAGCGGGAGGGCCCTACGAGCAGTACTTC
>NA|TRBJ2-5|TRBV6-4|NA
CASSDSPGRQETQYF
TGTGCCAGCAGTGACTCGCCCGGCCGCCAAGAGACCCAGTACTTC
>NA|TRBJ1-4|TRBV27|TRBD1
CASRQGVATNEKLFF
TGTGCCAGCAGGCAGGGGGTTGCAACTAATGAAAAACTGTTTTTT
>NA|TRBJ2-3|TRBV6-1|TRBD2
CATGGGGPHTDTQYF
TGTGCCACCGGCGGGGGAGGCCCGCACACAGATACGCAGTATTTT
>NA|TRBJ2-6|TRBV30|TRBD2
CAWSGTSGSGANVLTF
TGTGCCTGGTCCGGTACTAGCGGCTCTGGGGCCAACGTCCTGACTTTC
>NA|TRBJ2-5|TRBV9|TRBD1
CASSVPGTGRGLYF
TGTGCCAGCAGCGTCCCCGGGACAGGGAGGGGGTTGTACTTC
>few|TRBJ1-2|TRBV7-9|NA
CASSSVGGASPKPLTF
TGTGCCAGCAGCTCGGTTGGGGGGGCGTCACCCAAGCCCCTCACCTTC
>NA|TRBJ2-5|TRBV28|NA
CASSLSEAGTQYF
TGTGCCAGCAGTTTGTCCGAAGCGGGGACCCAGTACTTC
>NA|TRBJ2-7|TRBV6-6|NA
CASSYDSDYEQYF
TGTGCCAGCAGTTACGACAGCGACTACGAGCAGTACTTC
>NA|TRBJ2-7|TRBV5-1|NA
CASSPIKADTDGLPPYEQYF
TGCGCCAGCAGCCCCATTAAGGCGGATACGGACGGGCTACCCCCCTACGAGCAGTACTTC
>few|TRBJ1-5|TRBV27|TRBD1
CASSFGQGGPQHF
TGTGCCAGCAGTTTCGGACAGGGCGGGCCCCAGCATTTT
>few|TRBJ2-5|TRBV2|NA
CASSRRTPGGQETQYF
TGTGCCAGCAGCCGAAGGACGCCCGGCGGGCAAGAGACCCAGTACTTC
>few|TRBJ2-2|TRBV28|NA
CASRRGNQGSGTGELFF
TGTGCCAGCAGAAGAGGAAATCAGGGTAGTGGCACCGGGGAGCTGTTTTTT
>NA|TRBJ2-2|TRBV27|NA
CASSSGTGELFF
TGTGCCAGCAGTTCCGGGACGGGGGAGCTGTTTTTT
>NA|TRBJ2-3|TRBV27|NA
CASSSTRRRAIGTDTQYF
TGTGCCAGCAGTTCCACCCGACGCCGAGCAATTGGCACAGATACGCAGTATTTT
>NA|TRBJ2-7|TRBV18|NA
CASSPPAQRRYEQYF
TGTGCCAGCTCACCACCGGCCCAGAGAAGGTACGAGCAGTACTTC
>once|TRBJ1-1|TRBV11-2|NA
CASSLMGTGSAEAFF
TGTGCCAGCAGCCTCATGGGGACGGGGAGCGCTGAAGCTTTCTTT
>NA|TRBJ1-2|TRBV4-3|NA
CASSPRAGTSYGYTF
TGCGCCAGCAGCCCCCGGGCGGGGACGAGCTATGGCTACACCTTC
>NA|TRBJ2-1|TRBV30|NA
CAWQQVSSYNEQFF
TGTGCCTGGCAACAGGTTAGCTCCTACAATGAGCAGTTCTTC
>NA|TRBJ2-7|TRBV5-1|NA
CASSLGQGYDEQYF
TGCGCCAGCAGCTTAGGTCAGGGTTATGACGAGCAGTACTTC
>few|TRBJ2-1|TRBV11-3|TRBD2
CASSPRTSGSYNEQFF
TGTGCCAGCAGCCCCCGGACTAGCGGGAGCTACAATGAGCAGTTCTTC
>few|TRBJ1-2|TRBV18|NA
CASSPYTGTTEANYGYTF
TGTGCCAGCTCACCATACACAGGGACAACAGAAGCTAACTATGGCTACACCTTC
>few|TRBJ2-7|TRBV27|TRBD2
CASRVTSGNQYEQYF
TGTGCCAGCAGAGTGACTAGCGGTAACCAATACGAGCAGTACTTC
>NA|TRBJ1-1|TRBV6-4|NA
CASSYNRETEAFF
TGTGCCAGCAGTTATAATAGGGAAACTGAAGCTTTCTTT
>NA|TRBJ2-2|TRBV6-1|TRBD1
CASSWTGGDGGELFF
TGTGCCAGCTCATGGACAGGGGGAGATGGCGGGGAGCTGTTTTTT
>NA|TRBJ1-1|TRBV27|NA
CASRRTVNTEAFF
TGTGCCAGCAGACGGACAGTAAACACTGAAGCTTTCTTT
>NA|TRBJ2-1|TRBV9|NA
CASSVATERVEQFF
TGTGCCAGCAGCGTAGCTACTGAGCGAGTTGAGCAGTTCTTC
>many|TRBJ1-3|TRBV27|NA
CASSLSFSGNTIYF
TGTGCCAGCAGTTTATCGTTTTCTGGAAACACCATATATTTT
>NA|TRBJ2-2|TRBV6-1|NA
CASSDSEVGELFF
TGTGCCAGCAGCGATTCGGAGGTCGGGGAGCTGTTTTTT
>NA|TRBJ2-1|TRBV7-3|NA
CASSSAPISYNEQFF
TGTGCCAGCAGCTCCGCCCCCATCTCCTACAATGAGCAGTTCTTC
>NA|TRBJ1-2|TRBV11-2|NA
CASSLIVSPESYGYTF
TGTGCCAGCAGCTTGATTGTCTCCCCCGAGAGCTATGGCTACACCTTC
>NA|TRBJ1-1|TRBV7-9|NA
CASSLRDTEAFF
TGTGCCAGCAGCCTAAGGGACACTGAAGCTTTCTTT
>medium-sized|TRBJ2-3|TRBV5-1|NA
CASSLRSTDTQYF
TGCGCCAGCAGCTTGCGTAGCACAGATACGCAGTATTTT
>NA|TRBJ2-2|TRBV7-9|NA
CASSLALGQGINTGELFF
TGTGCCAGCAGCTTAGCGCTTGGGCAGGGGATAAACACCGGGGAGCTGTTTTTT
>NA|TRBJ1-1|TRBV9|NA
CATRPRATEAFF
TGTGCCACGCGACCAAGGGCCACTGAAGCTTTCTTT
>NA|TRBJ2-7|TRBV4-1|NA
CASSQRLSYEQYF
TGCGCCAGCAGCCAGCGTCTTAGCTACGAGCAGTACTTC
>few|TRBJ1-2|TRBV6-6|TRBD1
CASSPGRTGVYGYTF
TGTGCCAGCAGTCCGGGACGGACAGGGGTTTATGGCTACACCTTC
>once|TRBJ1-1|TRBV6-6|NA
CASNGGMNTEAFF
TGTGCCTCAAACGGGGGCATGAACACTGAAGCTTTCTTT
>NA|TRBJ2-1|TRBV7-2|NA
CASSLGGSGYNEQFF
TGTGCCAGCAGCTTAGGGGGTAGCGGCTACAATGAGCAGTTCTTC
>few|TRBJ2-5|TRBV15|TRBD1
CATSLHRGETQYF
TGTGCCACCAGCCTGCACAGGGGGGAGACCCAGTACTTC
>NA|TRBJ2-3|TRBV27|NA
CASSWIITDTQYF
TGTGCCAGCAGTTGGATCATCACAGATACGCAGTATTTT
>NA|TRBJ1-2|TRBV7-2|NA
CASSLKGSGGHGYTF
TGTGCCAGCAGCTTAAAAGGGTCGGGGGGACATGGCTACACCTTC
>few|TRBJ1-1|TRBV7-9|NA
CASSWGRAGDEAFF
TGTGCCAGCAGCTGGGGACGGGCGGGGGATGAAGCTTTCTTT
>NA|TRBJ1-3|TRBV7-6|NA
CASSFGQLGTIYF
TGTGCCAGCAGCTTCGGACAGCTTGGCACCATATATTTT
>NA|TRBJ2-2|TRBV5-4|TRBD2
CASSLGREVNTGELFF
TGTGCCAGCAGCTTGGGACGGGAGGTAAACACCGGGGAGCTGTTTTTT
>NA|TRBJ2-5|TRBV5-1|NA
CASSSSTGHQETQYF
TGCGCCAGCAGCTCCTCGACAGGCCACCAAGAGACCCAGTACTTC
>NA|TRBJ2-1|TRBV7-3|TRBD2
CASSSGLAGVNEQFF
TGTGCCAGCAGCTCGGGACTAGCGGGAGTCAATGAGCAGTTCTTC
>many|TRBJ2-7|TRBV11-2|TRBD2
CASSQGLAGIGSYEQYF
TGTGCCAGCAGCCAGGGACTAGCGGGGATAGGTTCCTACGAGCAGTACTTC
>NA|TRBJ1-4|TRBV7-9|TRBD1
CASSWTGDNEKLFF
TGTGCCAGCAGCTGGACAGGGGACAATGAAAAACTGTTTTTT
>NA|TRBJ1-1|TRBV4-3|NA
CASSHWADNTEAFF
TGCGCCAGCAGTCACTGGGCCGATAACACTGAAGCTTTCTTT